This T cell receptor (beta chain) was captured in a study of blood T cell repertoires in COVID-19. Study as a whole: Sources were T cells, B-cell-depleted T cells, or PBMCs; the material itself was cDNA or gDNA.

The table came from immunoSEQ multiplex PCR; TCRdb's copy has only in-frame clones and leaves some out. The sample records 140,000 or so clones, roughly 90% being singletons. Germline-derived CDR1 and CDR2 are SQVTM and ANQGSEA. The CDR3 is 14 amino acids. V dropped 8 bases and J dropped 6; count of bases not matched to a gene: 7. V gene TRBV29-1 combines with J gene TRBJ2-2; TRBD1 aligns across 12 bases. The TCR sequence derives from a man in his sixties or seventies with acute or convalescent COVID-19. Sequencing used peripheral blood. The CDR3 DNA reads TGCAGCATGACGGGACAGGGGGCGTCCGGGGAGCTGTTTTTT. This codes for CSMTGQGASGELFF.